Listed here are 16 T cell receptor beta chains from one sample, sequenced in a study of OX40 agonist ivuxolimab in advanced cancers. Assay used: immunoSEQ multiplex PCR; TCRdb lists only in-frame clones, some missing. The sample carries about 82,000 clones, more than 90% recorded once. This specimen was CD4+ or CD8+ T cells sorted from blood, taken in a trial of the OX40 agonist ivuxolimab. These receptors came from an adult with an advanced solid tumor such as melanoma, head and neck, liver or kidney cancer.

This rearrangement joins TRBV7-8 to TRBJ2-3; tentative D call: TRBD2 (5 bases). Trimming pared 5 bases from V and 1 base from J, leaving 13 bases between. The germline gives CDR1 SGHVS, CDR2 FQNEAQ. The CDR3 consists of 15 residues. The CDR3 DNA follows: TGTGCCAGCAGCCGTCTTCCGCGGGGCACAGATACGCAGTATTTT. Its translation is CASSRLPRGTDTQYF.

This clone has only one observation. The chain has TRBV11-3 and TRBJ2-5; 9 bases align to TRBD1. Germline CDR1 reads SGHNT; CDR2 reads YENEEA. This CDR3 is 15 amino acids long. V gave up 5 bases and J gave up 3 bases; unmatched junction bases: 7. DNA of the CDR3: TGTGCCAGCAGCCCGGGACAGGGTTTTGAAGAGACCCAGTACTTC. Translation gives CASSPGQGFEETQYF.

V and J are TRBV7-9 and TRBJ1-2; no definite D call. V gave up 5 bases and J gave up 7 bases, with 17 bases separating them. Per germline, CDR1 SEHNR and CDR2 FQNEAQ (reference sequence). The CDR3 has 14 residues. As DNA, the CDR3 is TGTGCCAGCAGCACTCGGACGAGCTTTTTTGGCTACACCTTC. Its translation is CASSTRTSFFGYTF.

This rearrangement joins TRBV10-3 to TRBJ1-1, with 7 bases lining up with TRBD1. Trimming at V came to 2 bases and at J to 1 base, leaving 7 bases not matched to a gene. The CDR3 extends over 16 amino acids. Germline V gene lookup returns CDR1 ENHRY and CDR2 SYGVKD. This CDR3 is CAISEPARGQNTEAFF. The CDR3 DNA is TGTGCCATCAGTGAGCCCGCGAGGGGGCAGAACACTGAAGCTTTCTTT.

This rearrangement joins TRBV7-6 to TRBJ1-4, with a weak D call TRBD1 (5 bases). The CDR3 runs to 15 residues. Deletions cut 1 base from V and 3 bases from J, with 9 bases between. The germline V gene encodes CDR1 SGHVS and CDR2 FNYEAQ. The DNA for the CDR3 is TGTGCCAGCAGCTTAGGGGGCACTTCTAATGAAAAACTGTTTTTT. As protein: CASSLGGTSNEKLFF.

V usage is TRBV7-9 and J usage is TRBJ2-7; 10 nucleotides line up with TRBD2. This CDR3 region has 18 residues. After removal of 0 bases from V and 6 bases from J, the junction contained 14 bases not matched to a gene. Germline V lookup: CDR1 SEHNR, CDR2 FQNEAQ (reference sequence). CDR3 loop: CASSLAYRLAGEEGEQYF. CDR3 sequence (DNA): TGTGCCAGCAGCTTAGCGTATCGGCTAGCGGGAGAGGAAGGCGAGCAGTACTTC.

V is TRBV5-8 and J is TRBJ2-6; D may be TRBD1 (6 bases). With 2 bases removed from V and 0 bases from J, the gap between germline ends came to 15 bases. There are 18 residues in the CDR3. Germline V gene lookup returns CDR1 SGHTS and CDR2 YDEGEE. The chain's CDR3 is CASSLNRDTSSGANVLTF. The CDR3, as DNA: TGTGCCAGCAGCTTAAACCGGGACACGAGCTCTGGGGCCAACGTCCTGACTTTC. The complete variable domain, with remaining parts taken from reference TRBV5-8 and TRBJ2-6, reads EAGVTQSPTHLIKTRGQQATLRCSPISGHTSVYWYQQALGLGLQFLLWYDEGEERNRGNFPPRFSGRQFPNYSSELNVNALELEDSALYLCASSLNRDTSSGANVLTFGAGSRLTVL.

The chain has TRBV19 and TRBJ2-7; perhaps D is TRBD1 or TRBD2 (5 bases each). CDR1 LNHDA and CDR2 SQIVND come from the germline V gene (reference sequence). This CDR3 has 16 residues. Between the trimmed V and J ends, which lost 2 bases and 2 bases, there was a span of 16 bases. The CDR3 DNA reads TGTGCCAGTAGTATAAGGGTCCGGGGCCCCACCTACGAGCAGTACTTC. Residues: CASSIRVRGPTYEQYF.

This clone was observed a single time. This sequence joins TRBV7-3 and TRBJ1-4; no clear D gene. This CDR3 has 18 residues. The germline V gene encodes CDR1 SGHTA and CDR2 FQGTGA. Deletions cut 2 bases from V and 7 bases from J, with 23 bases between. The CDR3 sequence is CASSLLGRETAFFEKLFF. In DNA, the CDR3 is TGTGCCAGCAGCTTACTAGGACGGGAAACAGCGTTCTTTGAAAAACTGTTTTTT.

The chain combines TRBV5-4 with TRBJ2-3; 8 nucleotides match TRBD2. This CDR3 contains 16 residues. V shed 3 bases, J shed 2 bases, and the junction held 8 bases outside the gene matches. Germline assignment: CDR1 SGHNT and CDR2 YYREEE (reference sequence). This CDR3 reads CASSSGGFQYTDTQYF. The CDR3 DNA is TGTGCCAGCAGCTCGGGAGGGTTCCAATACACAGATACGCAGTATTTT.

The chain joins TRBV6-9 to TRBJ2-7; D not certain. With 8 bases removed from V and 6 bases from J, the gap between germline ends came to 2 bases. The V gene's germline CDR1 is MNHGY and CDR2 SVAAGI. This CDR3 spans 8 amino acids. This CDR3 is CASGEQYF. CDR3 DNA: TGTGCCAGCGGCGAGCAGTACTTC.

The V call is TRBV10-3, the J call TRBJ1-5; D is ambiguous. The germline CDR1 and CDR2 sequences are ENHRY and SYGVKD. Trimming stripped 2 bases from V and 6 bases from J, with 17 bases between. This CDR3 is built from 16 residues. The CDR3 protein is CAISERPKDGSQPQHF. The CDR3 DNA follows: TGTGCCATCAGTGAGCGACCGAAGGATGGAAGTCAGCCCCAGCATTTT.

The chain is built from TRBV6-1 and TRBJ1-4; D unclear. CDR1 is MNHNS and CDR2 is SASEGT in the germline V gene. Trimming left V 3 bases short and J 7 bases short, with 15 bases between. There are 15 residues in the CDR3. CDR3 DNA: TGTGCCAGCAGTGATGGTGGGCCAGGACGTGAAAAACTGTTTTTT. Translating gives CASSDGGPGREKLFF.

The CDR3 sequence: CASSQDRSQSTDTQYF. As DNA, the CDR3 is TGTGCCAGCAGCCAAGATCGCAGCCAGAGCACAGATACGCAGTATTTT. The rearrangement uses TRBV14 and TRBJ2-3, with D hard to call. Germline loops: CDR1 SGHDN, CDR2 FVKESK. This CDR3 spans 16 amino acids. Trimming stripped 0 bases from V and 0 bases from J, with 10 bases between.

This chain links TRBV6-1 with TRBJ2-2, with D possibly being TRBD1 or TRBD2 (5 bases each). The germline V and J ends were trimmed by 1 base and 4 bases, with 28 bases remaining between them. From germline, CDR1 is MNHNS and CDR2 SASEGT. This CDR3 has 21 amino acids. The CDR3 DNA follows: TGTGCCAGCAGTGAAGTGATGAATAAGAGGGGATTACGTCCTTCCACCGGGGAGCTGTTTTTT. Encoded protein: CASSEVMNKRGLRPSTGELFF.

This chain connects TRBV19 to TRBJ1-3; 7 bases align to TRBD1. The CDR3 has 19 amino acids. The J segment lost 0 bases and the V segment lost 8 bases, leaving 19 bases of the junction unmatched. CDR1 is LNHDA and CDR2 is SQIVND in the germline V gene (reference sequence). The CDR3 is CASESWGTDTRPSGNTIYF. CDR3 coding DNA: TGTGCCAGTGAGAGCTGGGGGACAGATACTCGACCCTCTGGAAACACCATATATTTT.